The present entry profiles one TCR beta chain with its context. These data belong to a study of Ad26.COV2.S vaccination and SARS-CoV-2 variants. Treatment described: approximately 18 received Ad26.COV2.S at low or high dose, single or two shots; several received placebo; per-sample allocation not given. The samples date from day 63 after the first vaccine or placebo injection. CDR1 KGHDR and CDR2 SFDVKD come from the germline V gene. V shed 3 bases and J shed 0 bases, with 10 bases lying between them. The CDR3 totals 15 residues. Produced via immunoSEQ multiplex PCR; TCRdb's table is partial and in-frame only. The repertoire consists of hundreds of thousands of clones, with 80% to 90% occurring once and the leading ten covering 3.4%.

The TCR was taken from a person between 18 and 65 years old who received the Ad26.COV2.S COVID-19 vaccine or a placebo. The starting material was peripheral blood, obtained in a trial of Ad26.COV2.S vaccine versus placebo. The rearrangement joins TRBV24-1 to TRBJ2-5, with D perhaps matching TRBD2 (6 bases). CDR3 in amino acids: CATSDGGADQETQYF. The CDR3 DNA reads TGTGCCACCAGTGATGGAGGGGCCGACCAAGAGACCCAGTACTTC.